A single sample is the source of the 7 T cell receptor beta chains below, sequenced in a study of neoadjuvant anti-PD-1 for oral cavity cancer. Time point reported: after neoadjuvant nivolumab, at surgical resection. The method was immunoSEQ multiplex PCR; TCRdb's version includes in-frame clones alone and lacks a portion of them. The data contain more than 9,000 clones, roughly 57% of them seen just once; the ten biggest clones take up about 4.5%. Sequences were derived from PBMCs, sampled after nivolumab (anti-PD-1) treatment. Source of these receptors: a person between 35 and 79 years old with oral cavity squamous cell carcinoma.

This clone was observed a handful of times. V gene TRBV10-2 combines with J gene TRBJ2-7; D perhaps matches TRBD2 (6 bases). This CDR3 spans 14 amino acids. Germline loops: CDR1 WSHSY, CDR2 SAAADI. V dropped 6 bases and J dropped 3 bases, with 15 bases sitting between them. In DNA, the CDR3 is TGCGCCAGCAGAGGAGGGGCCGGCGGCTACGAGCAGTACTTC. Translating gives CASRGGAGGYEQYF.

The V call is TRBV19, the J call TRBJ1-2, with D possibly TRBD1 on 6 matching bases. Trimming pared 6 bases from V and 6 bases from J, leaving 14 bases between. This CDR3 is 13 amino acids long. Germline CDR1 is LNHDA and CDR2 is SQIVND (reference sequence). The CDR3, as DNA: TGTGCCAGTAGACTCATAGGGGGTCATGGCTACACCTTC. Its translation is CASRLIGGHGYTF.

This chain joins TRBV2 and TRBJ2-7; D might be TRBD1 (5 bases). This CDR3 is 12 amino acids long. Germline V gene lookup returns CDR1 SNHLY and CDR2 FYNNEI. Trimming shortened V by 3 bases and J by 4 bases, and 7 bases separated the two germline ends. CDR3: CASSEGPYEQYF. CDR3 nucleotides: TGTGCCAGCAGTGAGGGGCCATACGAGCAGTACTTC.

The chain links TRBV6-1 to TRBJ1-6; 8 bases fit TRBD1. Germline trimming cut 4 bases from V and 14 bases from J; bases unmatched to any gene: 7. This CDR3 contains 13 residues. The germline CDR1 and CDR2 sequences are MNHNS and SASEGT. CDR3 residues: CASSVQGGGSLHF. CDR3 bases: TGTGCCAGCAGTGTACAGGGGGGAGGATCCCTCCACTTT.

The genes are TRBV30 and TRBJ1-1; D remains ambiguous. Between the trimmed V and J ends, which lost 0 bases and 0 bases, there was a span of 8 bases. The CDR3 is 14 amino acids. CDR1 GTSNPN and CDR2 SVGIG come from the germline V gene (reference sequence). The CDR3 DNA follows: TGTGCCTGGAGTGTTCTGGGAGTGAACACTGAAGCTTTCTTT. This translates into CAWSVLGVNTEAFF.

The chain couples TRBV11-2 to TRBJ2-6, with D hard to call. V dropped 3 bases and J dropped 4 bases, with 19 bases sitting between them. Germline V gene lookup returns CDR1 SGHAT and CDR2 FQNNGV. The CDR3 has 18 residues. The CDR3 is CASSLYPAPLEGANVLTF. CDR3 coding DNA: TGTGCCAGCAGCTTGTACCCGGCCCCATTAGAAGGGGCCAACGTCCTGACTTTC.

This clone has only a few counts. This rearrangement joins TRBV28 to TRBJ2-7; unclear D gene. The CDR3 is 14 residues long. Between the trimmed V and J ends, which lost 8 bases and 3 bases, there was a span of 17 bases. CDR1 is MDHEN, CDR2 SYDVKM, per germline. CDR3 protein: CASRPRQPYYEQYF. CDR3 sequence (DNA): TGTGCCAGCCGCCCGAGGCAACCCTACTACGAGCAGTACTTC.